This T cell receptor (beta chain) is drawn from a study of monozygotic twins with inflammatory bowel disease. CDR3 size: 15 residues. Per the germline V gene, CDR1 is SGHRS and CDR2 is YFSETQ. Collection of an approximately 2.6 ml blood sample took place per donor. Study results and caveats: Discordant twins showed the same repertoire similarity as concordant twins, possibly from limited power.

With eight separate reactions per sample, the authors made cDNA. TCRalpha and TCRbeta cDNA went through nested PCRs of approximately 16 and 9 cycles, two in total. TCRdb re-called the 5' RACE reads; one entry per CDR3 protein, DNA not given. The listing contains 150,000 to 200,000 distinct CDR3 sequences. A note on this clonotype: Its antigen is still unknown.

This clonotype was obtained from a human donor with ulcerative colitis or Crohn's disease, or a healthy co-twin of an affected twin (not recorded which). Sequencing used blood. V and J are TRBV5-1 and TRBJ2-5. CDR3 sequence: CASKSLQQTWETQYF.